This T cell receptor (beta chain) was obtained from a study of beta chain features in type 1 diabetes (dated by TCRdb to the late 2010s). In terms of the full investigation: No differences in mean age, gender distribution, total cell number or subset yield were found between patients and healthy donors. Naive and central memory subsets were obtained from all 30 or so donors, but regulatory and stem cell-like memory subsets were isolated from only 8 patients and roughly eight healthy donors. A total of roughly 100 million sorted cells were examined across all samples, and a strong correlation was observed between cell number per subset and RNA yield. In the study, recently diagnosed type 1 diabetes patients and matched healthy donors were compared on the TCRB repertoires of their sorted circulating CD4+ T cell subsets.

Each donor gave one peripheral blood draw, approximately 110 mL on average, collected into heparinised tubes. Naive, central memory, regulatory and stem cell-like memory CD4+ T cells were sorted on a BD FACSAria II using a panel including CD45RO, CCR7, CD25, CD127, CD95 and CD27. Purity was above 95% for every sorted population. PBMCs were isolated immediately by Lymphoprep density gradient centrifugation and stained directly without culture. To minimize batch effects, samples were stained and sorted in pairs, one healthy donor with one patient per experiment. The High Capacity cDNA Reverse Transcription Kit was used to reverse transcribe all of the isolated RNA, meaning that expressed TCRB transcripts were what got sequenced. For stem cell-like memory T cell samples, survey-depth immunoSEQ sequencing was used, averaging about 940,000 total reads per sample. Sorted cells were lysed in RLT buffer, and RNA was extracted using DNase-treated RNeasy Micro or Mini kits according to cell number. To prevent cross-contamination, each cell subset was processed individually, whereas patient and healthy donor samples were processed jointly. The immunoSEQ multiplex PCR was used to amplify TCRB sequences from cDNA, generating 87-bp fragments that spanned the CDR3 region. The amplicons were sequenced using the Illumina HiSeq platform. For the original study's pipeline: Synthetic template baselines were used to correct PCR bias computationally, reads within Hamming distance 2 were collapsed together, and singletons that could not be merged were discarded. By aligning reads against IMGT, V, D and J genes, CDR3 length, and insertions or deletions at six rearrangement sites were assigned. Within each subset, clonotype counts were normalized to the number of sorted cells before true diversity and Gini coefficients were calculated with the tcR R package. The overlap coefficient, calculated on TCRB nucleotide sequences, was used to measure repertoire sharing. This is the immuneACCESS table as TCRdb keeps it, with only in-frame sequences that have V and J called. A part of the clones is gone; compared with another copy, unresolved V genes explain less than half, and the rest is unexplained. For V, J and clone size, that table is used; D and trimming come from the DNA. The sample table records tens of thousands of clones; around a third of these occur just once. 0.4% to 0.55% of the sample goes to the ten largest clones.

This clone was observed a handful of times. Its antigen is unknown. Per-base quality was not reported, and no clone a single base away is much larger than it. Paper-wide results and their limitations: Naive, central memory and regulatory TCRB repertoires appeared to be more alike among patients than among healthy donors. Because cDNA was sequenced instead of genomic DNA, activated cells with high expression could be over-represented, although the groups did not differ in activation or CD3 levels. PCR may preferentially amplify shorter templates, but because patient and control samples were amplified and corrected together, any resulting skew would affect both groups equally. Because small numbers of individuals were included in the HLA sub-analyses, any influence of HLA type on TCRB rearrangement was left unresolved. In all four CD4+ subsets, TCRB CDR3 length was moderately but significantly shorter in type 1 diabetes patients. At VDJ recombination sites, patients with type 1 diabetes made fewer insertions and deleted more nucleotides, a pattern implying thymic rearrangement abnormalities.

The specimen was stem cell memory CD4+ T cells from blood. In the paper's terms, the cell subset or site label means: stem cell-like memory CD4+ T cells. The TCR comes from a woman between 18 and 29 years old in good health.

The DNA reads TGTGCCAGCAGTGAAGCACTAGCGGGCGCTAAGGAGTACTTC. It is translated as CASSEALAGAKEYF. This receptor chain uses TRBV25-1 and TRBJ2-7; 9 central nucleotides agree with TRBD2. V is pruned by 2 bases and J by 11 bases, leaving 10 bases of the junction without a gene match. CDR1 and CDR2, looked up from the germline V gene, are MGHDK and SYGVNS. From the cysteine through the phenylalanine, the CDR3 covers 14 amino acids. Kept here is only the CDR3 DNA, which spans 42 bases and is read in frame from base 1.